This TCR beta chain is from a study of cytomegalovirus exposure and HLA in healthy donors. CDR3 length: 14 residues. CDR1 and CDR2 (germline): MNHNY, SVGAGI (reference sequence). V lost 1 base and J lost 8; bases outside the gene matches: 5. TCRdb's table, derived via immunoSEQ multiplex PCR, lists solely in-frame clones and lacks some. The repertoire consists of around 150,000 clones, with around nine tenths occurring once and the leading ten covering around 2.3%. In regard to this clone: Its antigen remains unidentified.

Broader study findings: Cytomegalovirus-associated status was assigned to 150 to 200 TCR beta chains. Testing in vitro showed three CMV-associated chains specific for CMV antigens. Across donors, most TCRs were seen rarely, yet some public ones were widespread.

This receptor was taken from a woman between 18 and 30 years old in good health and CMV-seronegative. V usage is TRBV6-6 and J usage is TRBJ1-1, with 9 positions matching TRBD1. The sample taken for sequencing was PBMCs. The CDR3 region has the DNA TGTGCCAGCAGTTACTACGGGACAGGGACCGAAGCTTTCTTT. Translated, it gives CASSYYGTGTEAFF.